This T cell receptor (beta chain) was found in a study of blood T cell repertoires in COVID-19. Overall study context: PBMCs, B-cell-depleted T cells, or T cells were the source of the cDNA or gDNA that made up the material.

CDR1 MNHEY and CDR2 SMNVEV come from the germline V gene (reference sequence). The ends were cut back, 5 bases at V and 7 bases at J, with 20 bases in the middle. The CDR3 runs to 16 residues. During active infection, Seattle patients enrolled and were then monitored through disease. Original methodology: Counts of nucleated cells, estimated from reference gene primer amplification, were obtained. The protocol was immunoSEQ multiplex PCR, while the TCRdb copy is restricted to in-frame clones and leaves out a portion. V and J calls and clone size are those listed in that table; D and trimming were worked out from the DNA. The sample includes fewer than 200,000 clones, about four fifths seen only once; the top ten take 8% to 13%.

The sample comprised peripheral blood. The V call is TRBV27, the J call TRBJ1-4, with a possible D match to TRBD1 (5 bases). The sequence was collected from a woman between 40 and 50 years old with COVID-19, enrolled during active disease. Here the CDR3 reads CASSPARTQGGEKLFF. The DNA for the CDR3 is TGTGCCAGCAGTCCTGCCCGAACCCAGGGAGGTGAAAAACTGTTTTTT.